This entry concerns a single TCR beta chain. This entry comes from a study of blood T cell repertoires in COVID-19. For the study at large: Sample material is recorded as cDNA or gDNA derived from T cells, B-cell-depleted T cells, or PBMCs.

In the authors' methods: How many nucleated cells were present was estimated from reference gene primer amplification. Using immunoSEQ multiplex PCR, the repertoire was profiled, and TCRdb retains in-frame clones only, with some absent. V and J calls and clone size are those listed in that table; D and trimming were worked out from the DNA. The table lists 50,000 to 60,000 clones, over 75% of them singletons. Trimming cost V 2 bases and J 4 bases; bases outside gene matches: 6. The CDR3 sequence is 15 residues long. Germline CDR1 and CDR2: SGHKS and YYEKEE (reference sequence). The Seattle patients, enrolled during active infection, were followed longitudinally.

This sequence joins TRBV5-5 and TRBJ2-1, with 7 nucleotides matching TRBD2. The TCR comes from a woman of 80 years or more with COVID-19, enrolled during active disease. Input material: peripheral blood. The CDR3 region has the DNA TGTGCCAGCAGCTTTAAGGCGGGAGAATACAATGAGCAGTTCTTC. This codes for CASSFKAGEYNEQFF.